The T cell receptor beta chain described here comes from a study of blood T cell repertoires in COVID-19 (dated by TCRdb to the early 2020s). Background for the entire study: Samples covering the acute and convalescent phases of COVID-19 were provided by collaborators in the United States, Italy and Spain. The prospective study material was composed of cDNA or gDNA derived from T cells, B-cell-depleted T cells, or PBMCs. Subjects who had been exposed to COVID-19, were actively infected with it, or had recovered from it provided the deeply sampled blood TCRbeta repertoires that made up the dataset. The repertoires were released in a freely available public database meant as a resource for research on the immune response to SARS-CoV-2. Samples came from the ongoing ImmuneRACE study (first 160 participants) plus 1,254 subjects from 6 global collaborators. A de-identified subject ID, COVID-19 status, age in years and sex were almost always included in the sample metadata. Where available, HLA class I and class II types were taken from metadata supplied by the sample provider and were not determined by assay-based typing.

This clone was seen more than once but under ten times. This receptor's antigen is unknown. Base quality data are lacking; no much larger clone is found one base away. Whole blood was collected in K2EDTA tubes by collaborating institutions according to the institutions' own protocols. For TCRbeta analysis, collaborators shipped samples as frozen whole blood, isolated PBMCs, or DNA extracted from either of those sample types. Beyond this particular receptor, the publication reports: The amount of clinical and demographic metadata varied by source and participant and was provided uncurated.

Looking up the germline V gene yields CDR1 KGHSH and CDR2 LQKENI. Germline trimming: 2 bases from V, 5 bases from J; junction bases outside gene matches: 6. The CDR3 contains 16 residues, cysteine and phenylalanine counted. Left in the record is the CDR3 DNA by itself, 48 bases read in frame from the first base. TCRbeta CDR3 regions were amplified from genomic DNA by means of the immunoSEQ Assay, a bias-controlled multiplex PCR. The original methods were these. Nucleated cell counts per sample were estimated from amplification of reference gene primers within the assay. To quantify the absolute abundance of each unique TCRbeta CDR3 rearrangement, sequence reads were collapsed and filtered. For each sample, productive Simpson clonality was calculated as the square root of Simpson's diversity index over productive rearrangements. The table was pulled from immuneACCESS by TCRdb, which kept in-frame rearrangements only. Such tables lose some clones; where checked, under half of the loss comes from unresolved V genes, and the rest has no known cause. The V and J calls and the clone size are those of that table, but D and trimming were determined from the DNA. This sample lists tens of thousands of clones; around 73% were detected once. The ten biggest clones cover roughly 12% of the sample.

The source of this sequence is an elderly man with acute or convalescent COVID-19. Sequenced input: peripheral blood. The rearrangement combines TRBV18 with TRBJ1-5; 10 bases in between match TRBD1. The nucleotide sequence is TGTGCCAGCTCACCATTCGGGACAGGGGACCATCAGCCCCAGCATTTT. Translated, this gives CASSPFGTGDHQPQHF. Reference TRBV18 and TRBJ1-5 proteins supply the regions before and after the CDR3; the full variable domain is: NAGVMQNPRHLVRRRGQEARLRCSPMKGHSHVYWYRQLPEEGLKFMVYLQKENIIDESGMPKERFSAEFPKEGPSILRIQQVVRGDSAAYFCASSPFGTGDHQPQHFGDGTRLSIL.